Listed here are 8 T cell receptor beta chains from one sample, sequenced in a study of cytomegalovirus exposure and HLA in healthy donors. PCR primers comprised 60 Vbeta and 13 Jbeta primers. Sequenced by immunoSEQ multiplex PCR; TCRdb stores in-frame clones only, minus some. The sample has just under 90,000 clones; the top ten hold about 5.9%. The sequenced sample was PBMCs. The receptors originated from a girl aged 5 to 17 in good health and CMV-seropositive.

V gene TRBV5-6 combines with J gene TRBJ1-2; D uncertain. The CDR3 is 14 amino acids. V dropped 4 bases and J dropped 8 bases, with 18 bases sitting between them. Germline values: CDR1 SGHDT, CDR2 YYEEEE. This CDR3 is CASSREVPSRGYTF. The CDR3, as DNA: TGTGCCAGCAGCCGGGAGGTTCCTTCACGAGGCTACACCTTC. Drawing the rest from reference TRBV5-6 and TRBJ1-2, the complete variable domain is DAGVTQSPTHLIKTRGQQVTLRCSPKSGHDTVSWYQQALGQGPQFIFQYYEEEERQRGNFPDRFSGHQFPNYSSELNVNALLLGDSALYLCASSREVPSRGYTFGSGTRLTVV.

The DNA for the CDR3 is TGTGCCAGCAGTGTACGGTCCTATAATTCACCCCTCCACTTT. Its protein is CASSVRSYNSPLHF. V gene TRBV6-1 combines with J gene TRBJ1-6; no clear D. CDR1 MNHNS and CDR2 SASEGT come from the germline V gene. This CDR3 has 14 amino acids. Between the trimmed V and J ends, which lost 4 bases and 1 base, there was a span of 5 bases.

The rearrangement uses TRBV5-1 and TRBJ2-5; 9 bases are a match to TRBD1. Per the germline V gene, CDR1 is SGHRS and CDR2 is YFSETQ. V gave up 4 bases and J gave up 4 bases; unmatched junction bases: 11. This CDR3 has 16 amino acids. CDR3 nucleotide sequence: TGCGCCAGCAGCAATGGACAGGGGCCGTCCCTAGAGACCCAGTACTTC. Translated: CASSNGQGPSLETQYF. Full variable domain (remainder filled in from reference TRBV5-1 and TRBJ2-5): KAGVTQTPRYLIKTRGQQVTLSCSPISGHRSVSWYQQTPGQGLQFLFEYFSETQRNKGNFPGRFSGRQFSNSRSEMNVSTLELGDSALYLCASSNGQGPSLETQYFGPGTRLLVL.

CDR3 sequence: CASSPTGGGETQYF. The CDR3 DNA reads as TGTGCCAGCAGTCCCACAGGGGGCGGGGAGACCCAGTACTTC. The J gene is TRBJ2-5, the V gene TRBV7-2; 9 bases are shared with TRBD1. This CDR3 is 14 amino acids long. V was clipped by 6 bases and J by 5 bases; unmatched bases: 7. Germline CDR1 is SGHTA and CDR2 is FQGNSA.

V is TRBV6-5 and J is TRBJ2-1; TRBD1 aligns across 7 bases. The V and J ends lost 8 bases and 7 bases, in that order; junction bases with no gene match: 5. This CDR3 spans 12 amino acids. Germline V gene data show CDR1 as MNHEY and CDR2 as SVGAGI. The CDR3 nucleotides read TGTGCCAGCCGACAGGGTAGAAATGAGCAGTTCTTC. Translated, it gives CASRQGRNEQFF.

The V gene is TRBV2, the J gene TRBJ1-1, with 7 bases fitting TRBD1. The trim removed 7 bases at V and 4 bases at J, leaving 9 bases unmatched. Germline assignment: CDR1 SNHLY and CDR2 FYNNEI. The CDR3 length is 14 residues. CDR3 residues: CASTRGTGATEAFF. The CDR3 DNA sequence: TGTGCCAGCACCCGGGGAACAGGGGCCACTGAAGCTTTCTTT.

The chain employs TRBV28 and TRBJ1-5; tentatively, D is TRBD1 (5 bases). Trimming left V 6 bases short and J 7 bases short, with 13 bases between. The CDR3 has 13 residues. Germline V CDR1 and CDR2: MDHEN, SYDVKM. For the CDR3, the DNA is TGTGCCAGCAGCCAGGGACTGCAGCAGCCCCAGCATTTT. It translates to CASSQGLQQPQHF.

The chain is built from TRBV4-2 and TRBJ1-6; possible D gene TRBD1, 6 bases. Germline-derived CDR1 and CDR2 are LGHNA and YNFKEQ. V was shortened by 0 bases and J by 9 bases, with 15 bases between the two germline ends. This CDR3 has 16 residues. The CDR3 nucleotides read TGTGCCAGCAGCCAAGATCCCGCGACAGGATCTTCACCCCTCCACTTT. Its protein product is CASSQDPATGSSPLHF.